This TCR beta chain originates from a study of T cell responses to AZD1222 COVID-19 vaccine. General observations from the study: Repertoires were obtained solely post-peak T cell response.

The method was immunoSEQ multiplex PCR; TCRdb's version includes in-frame clones alone and lacks a portion of them. The sample consists of more than 95,000 clones, about 88% of them appearing once. Worth noting for this clone: No antigen is known for it.

The clonotype comes from an adult in good health. The source was peripheral blood, collected on day 0 of AZD1222 vaccination.

For the CDR3, the DNA is TGTGCCAGCAGCGCCAGGGACATTCTACTGGGTGGCTACACCTTC. Translated, it gives CASSARDILLGGYTF. The gene calls are TRBV7-2 and TRBJ1-2; the D gene is possibly TRBD1 (6 bases). Trimming left V 5 bases short and J 7 bases short, with 20 bases between. The germline V gene encodes CDR1 SGHTA and CDR2 FQGNSA. The CDR3 runs 15 residues.